This record looks at one T cell receptor (beta chain) sequence and its context. The data were obtained in a study of blood T cell repertoires in COVID-19. About the study: PBMCs, B-cell-depleted T cells, or T cells provided the cDNA or gDNA that made up the material.

In the source study's methods: Amplification from reference gene primers served as the basis for estimated nucleated cell counts. Sequencing was performed with immunoSEQ multiplex PCR; in TCRdb, only in-frame clones are kept and a portion is missing. For V, J and clone size, that table is used; D and trimming come from the DNA. Of 130,000 to 150,000 clones in the sample, approximately 88% were seen once. Sequenced material: peripheral blood. This sequence originates from a woman aged 50 to 65 with acute or convalescent COVID-19.

CDR3 region: CASIKGGLNTEAFF. The CDR3 DNA sequence: TGTGCCAGCATAAAGGGGGGGTTGAACACTGAAGCTTTCTTT. The chain couples TRBV6-5 to TRBJ1-1; TRBD1 might be the D (6 bases). Trimming took off 7 bases at V and 0 bases at J, with 12 bases between the two ends. The length of the CDR3 is 14 residues. The germline CDR1 and CDR2 sequences are MNHEY and SVGAGI.